These 14 T cell receptor beta chains were all obtained from the same sample, sequenced in a study of blood T cell repertoires in COVID-19. Repertoires were generated with immunoSEQ multiplex PCR, while TCRdb's copy carries only in-frame clones and drops some. Of around 220,000 clones in the sample, about nine tenths were seen once. The sample was peripheral blood. The origin of the receptors is a man aged 50-60 years with acute or convalescent COVID-19.

This chain links TRBV3-1 (or the pseudogene TRBV3-2) with TRBJ1-5; D perhaps matches TRBD1 (6 bases). CDR3 length: 15 amino acids. Deletions cut 1 base from V and 1 base from J, with 8 bases between. Germline lookup yields CDR1 LGHDT and CDR2 YNNKEL (reference sequence). CDR3 nucleotides: TGTGCCAGCAGCCAAGCCGGACAGAGCAATCAGCCCCAGCATTTT. Protein sequence: CASSQAGQSNQPQHF.

The rearrangement joins TRBV5-4 to TRBJ2-1; 11 bases match TRBD2. Losses at the gene ends were 4 bases for V and 7 bases for J; bases not matched to a gene: 10. The germline CDR1 and CDR2 sequences are SGHNT and YYREEE (reference sequence). This CDR3 contains 16 residues. CDR3 coding DNA: TGTGCCAGCAGCCCCGGTAGTAGCGGGGGGGGGAATGAGCAGTTCTTC. Translated: CASSPGSSGGGNEQFF.

The chain is built from TRBV5-4 and TRBJ2-3, with TRBD1 matching over 9 bases. The trim removed 3 bases at V and 5 bases at J, leaving 7 bases unmatched. This CDR3 spans 15 amino acids. The germline V gene has CDR1 SGHNT and CDR2 YYREEE (reference sequence). In DNA form, the CDR3 reads TGTGCCAGCAGCTCCAGGGACAGGGAGGTAGATACGCAGTATTTT. Protein: CASSSRDREVDTQYF.

The J gene is TRBJ2-7, the V gene TRBV20-1, with D unresolved. Germline assignment: CDR1 DFQATT and CDR2 SNEGSKA (reference sequence). The CDR3 is 11 residues long. The V and J ends lost 6 bases and 6 bases respectively, with 12 bases between them. This chain's CDR3 is CSATRPPEQYF. CDR3 coding DNA: TGCAGTGCAACGCGGCCTCCCGAGCAGTACTTC.

The rearrangement links TRBV2 to TRBJ1-2; D is uncertain. The CDR3 totals 13 residues. V lost 3 bases to trimming and J lost 7 bases, with 12 bases between them. Germline V gene data show CDR1 as SNHLY and CDR2 as FYNNEI. This chain's CDR3 is CASSEGSLGGYTF. The CDR3 nucleotides read TGTGCCAGCAGTGAGGGCTCCTTGGGTGGCTACACCTTC. The whole variable domain, filled in from reference TRBV2 and TRBJ1-2, reads EPEVTQTPSHQVTQMGQEVILRCVPISNHLYFYWYRQILGQKVEFLVSFYNNEISEKSEIFDDQFSVERPDGSNFTLKIRSTKLEDSAMYFCASSEGSLGGYTFGSGTRLTVV.

The count of this clone is one. The rearrangement links TRBV19 to TRBJ1-3, with D perhaps TRBD1 (6 bases). CDR3 size: 12 residues. Germline CDR1 is LNHDA and CDR2 is SQIVND (reference sequence). V lost 4 bases, J lost 8 bases, and 9 bases lay in between. The CDR3 DNA is TGTGCCAGTAGTACCAGGGGTGACACCATATATTTT. This sequence encodes CASSTRGDTIYF.

A few counts support this clone. V and J are TRBV7-8 and TRBJ2-7, with D maybe TRBD1 (5 bases). Trimming cost V 5 bases and J 4 bases, with 12 bases left between them. From germline, CDR1 is SGHVS and CDR2 FQNEAQ. The CDR3 has 13 amino acids. The CDR3 sequence is CASSPDQGYEQYF. CDR3 DNA: TGTGCCAGCAGCCCGGATCAGGGATACGAGCAGTACTTC.

J is TRBJ2-4 and V is TRBV9; D might be TRBD1 (5 bases). CDR1 and CDR2 (germline): SGDLS, YYNGEE. The germline V and J ends were trimmed by 3 bases and 4 bases, with 8 bases remaining between them. This CDR3 comprises 13 residues. CDR3 in amino acids: CASSGTRKNIQYF. CDR3 nucleotides: TGTGCCAGCAGCGGGACACGGAAAAACATTCAGTACTTC.

The V gene is TRBV6-2 or TRBV6-3, the J gene TRBJ1-5; 7 bases align to TRBD1. The CDR3 is made up of 13 amino acids. Germline V lookup: CDR1 MNHEY, CDR2 SVGEGT. Trimming cost V 7 bases and J 7 bases; bases outside gene matches: 7. The CDR3, as DNA: TGTGCCAGCACCCCGACAGGGCACCAGCCCCAGCATTTT. This codes for CASTPTGHQPQHF.

The rearrangement links TRBV18 to TRBJ1-1; no clear D. CDR3 size: 15 residues. Germline V lookup: CDR1 KGHSH, CDR2 LQKENI. V gave up 1 base and J gave up 1 base, with 10 bases separating them. For the CDR3, the DNA is TGTGCCAGCTCACCACTAGCGGGCGCGAACACTGAAGCTTTCTTT. Residues: CASSPLAGANTEAFF.

J is TRBJ1-2 and V is TRBV18; D gene unclear. CDR1 KGHSH and CDR2 LQKENI come from the germline V gene. The CDR3 spans 12 residues. The V end lost 3 bases, the J end lost 2 bases, and 4 bases lay between the germline ends. The CDR3 protein is CASSPTNYGYTF. Written as DNA, the CDR3 is TGTGCCAGCTCACCTACAAACTATGGCTACACCTTC. The variable domain in full, completed from reference TRBV18 and TRBJ1-2, reads NAGVMQNPRHLVRRRGQEARLRCSPMKGHSHVYWYRQLPEEGLKFMVYLQKENIIDESGMPKERFSAEFPKEGPSILRIQQVVRGDSAAYFCASSPTNYGYTFGSGTRLTVV.

The chain combines TRBV7-3 with TRBJ2-5; TRBD2 aligns across 9 bases. V lost 5 bases and J lost 3; bases outside the gene matches: 16. The germline gives CDR1 SGHTA, CDR2 FQGTGA. CDR3 length equals 18 residues. The CDR3 sequence is CASSQSSSGGPMEETQYF. The DNA for the CDR3 is TGTGCCAGCAGCCAAAGTAGTAGCGGGGGCCCAATGGAAGAGACCCAGTACTTC.

This clone was observed a handful of times. The chain has TRBV2 and TRBJ2-5, with 15 bases aligning to TRBD2. With V trimmed by 6 bases and J by 5 bases, 7 bases remained unmatched. CDR1 and CDR2 from the germline V gene are SNHLY and FYNNEI. The CDR3 has 16 residues. The CDR3 bases are TGTGCCAGCAGGGGACTAGCGGGGGGCCGGCGCGAGACCCAGTACTTC. Amino acids: CASRGLAGGRRETQYF.

Written as DNA, the CDR3 is TGTGCCAGCAGCGGACTAGCGGGGGGGGCCTACGAGCAGTACTTC. This translates into CASSGLAGGAYEQYF. The chain links TRBV6-5 to TRBJ2-7; 15 nucleotides agree with TRBD2. J gave up 2 bases and V 6 bases, and 2 bases lay outside the gene matches. CDR1 and CDR2 (germline): MNHEY, SVGAGI. This CDR3 is 15 amino acids long.